This TCR beta chain is from a study of T cells after yellow fever vaccination. The study's findings and limits: Post-booster repertoires again held most primary-vaccination clones (about 96% CD4, 80% to 90% CD8). One caveat is that FACS-sorted repertoires could contain abundant clonotypes contaminating from the bulk population. Researchers noted that a small share of clonotypes showed up in both CD4 and CD8 compartments.

TCR cDNA was made by 5'RACE template switching, adding a universal primer site and UMIs. TCRdb analysed the 5' RACE reads with MiXCR anew, one entry per CDR3 protein. The sample comprises over 250,000 distinct CDR3 sequences, about 4% of which are singletons, and around 25% rests with the top ten. V lost 0 bases to trimming and J lost 0 bases, with 12 bases between them. The CDR3 contains 17 residues. From germline, CDR1 is SGDLS and CDR2 YYNGEE. In its sample, this clonotype was seen a few times. Its matching antigen is unknown. The sequencing used PBMCs, collected 5 days after the yellow fever booster vaccination. The source of this sequence is a young man who received the YFV17D yellow fever vaccine. The chain uses TRBV9 and TRBJ2-2, with D perhaps matching TRBD1 or TRBD2 (5 bases each). The CDR3 sequence: CASSVGVGAANTGELFF. The CDR3 bases are TGTGCCAGCAGCGTAGGGGTCGGGGCCGCGAACACCGGGGAGCTGTTTTTT.